These 14 T cell receptor beta chains were sequenced from one sample in a study of blood T cell repertoires in COVID-19. Repertoires were generated with immunoSEQ multiplex PCR, while TCRdb's copy carries only in-frame clones and drops some. This sample has some 74,000 clones, with over 75% found just once. Sequences were obtained from peripheral blood. These receptors all stem from a man aged 50-60 years with acute or convalescent COVID-19.

The chain recombines TRBV12-5 with TRBJ1-4, with a possible D match to TRBD1 (5 bases). This CDR3 is built from 14 residues. CDR1 and CDR2 from the germline V gene are LGHNT and FRNRAP. V was clipped by 6 bases and J by 7 bases, with 15 bases between them. The CDR3 coding sequence is TGTGCTAGTGGACCGGGAGGGGCACCTGAAAAACTGTTTTTT. This codes for CASGPGGAPEKLFF.

The gene calls are TRBV27 and TRBJ2-1, with TRBD2 matching 8 bases. In germline, CDR1 is MNHEY, CDR2 SMNVEV (reference sequence). The V segment lost 4 bases and the J segment 2 bases; nucleotides outside the gene matches: 4. CDR3 length: 15 amino acids. CDR3 in amino acids: CASSWAGGPYNEQFF. DNA for the CDR3: TGTGCCAGCAGTTGGGCGGGGGGCCCCTACAATGAGCAGTTCTTC.

The rearrangement joins TRBV18 to TRBJ2-5; D is ambiguous. V gave up 6 bases and J gave up 3 bases, with 5 bases separating them. There are 11 residues in the CDR3. Germline V CDR1 and CDR2: KGHSH, LQKENI. The CDR3 DNA reads TGTGCCAGCTCTTCAGAAGAGACCCAGTACTTC. Its translation: CASSSEETQYF.

The genes are TRBV6-5 and TRBJ1-1; D call uncertain. CDR1 and CDR2 from the germline V gene are MNHEY and SVGAGI. V was pared by 5 bases and J by 1 base, with 14 bases between. The CDR3 sequence is 15 residues long. Here the CDR3 DNA reads TGTGCCAGCAGTAGGTTTACCCCGGGGAACACTGAAGCTTTCTTT. Protein: CASSRFTPGNTEAFF.

This clone appeared once. This CDR3 reads CASSYGTGSGEQYF. The CDR3 DNA reads TGCGCCAGCAGCTATGGGACAGGGAGTGGCGAGCAGTACTTC. The chain recombines TRBV4-1 with TRBJ2-7; 9 nucleotides align to TRBD1. This CDR3 region has 14 residues. Per germline, CDR1 MGHRA and CDR2 YSYEKL. The trim removed 5 bases at V and 6 bases at J, leaving 8 bases unmatched.

This clone was observed a few times. This chain links TRBV7-9 with TRBJ2-5; D perhaps matches TRBD2 (5 bases). V lost 6 bases and J lost 1, with 12 bases in between. CDR1 and CDR2 (germline): SEHNR, FQNEAQ (reference sequence). This CDR3 comprises 14 residues. CDR3 residues: CASRRRGPQETQYF. The CDR3 bases are TGTGCCAGCAGACGGAGAGGGCCCCAAGAGACCCAGTACTTC.

This chain uses TRBV27 with TRBJ2-2; TRBD1 matches 8 bases. This CDR3 is built from 15 residues. Looked up from germline, CDR1 is MNHEY and CDR2 is SMNVEV (reference sequence). Germline trimming cut 6 bases from V and 6 bases from J; bases unmatched to any gene: 9. As DNA, the CDR3 is TGTGCCAGCAGCCCGGGACAGGTTAGCGCCGGGGAGCTGTTTTTT. Protein product: CASSPGQVSAGELFF.

The chain carries TRBV5-6 and TRBJ1-1; tentatively, D is TRBD1 (5 bases). V lost 0 bases and J lost 3, with 9 bases in between. Germline V gives CDR1 SGHDT, CDR2 YYEEEE. This CDR3 is built from 14 residues. The DNA of the CDR3 is TGTGCCAGCAGCTTGGCAGGGATGGACACTGAAGCTTTCTTT. Its protein is CASSLAGMDTEAFF.

V usage is TRBV19 and J usage is TRBJ1-1, with D perhaps matching TRBD1 (6 bases). This CDR3 region has 13 residues. The germline CDR1 and CDR2 sequences are LNHDA and SQIVND (reference sequence). With 7 bases removed from V and 10 bases from J, the gap between germline ends came to 19 bases. The DNA of the CDR3 is TGTGCCAGTACCGAATATTCGGACAGTCGAGCTTTCTTT. Protein product: CASTEYSDSRAFF.

A few counts support this clone. The chain uses TRBV6-5 and TRBJ2-1, with a weak D call TRBD2 (6 bases). CDR3 length equals 15 residues. The germline gives CDR1 MNHEY, CDR2 SVGAGI. Trimming pared 2 bases from V and 1 base from J, leaving 9 bases between. The CDR3 protein is CASSYGRGSYNEQFF. The CDR3 DNA sequence: TGTGCCAGCAGTTACGGGCGGGGATCCTACAATGAGCAGTTCTTC.

This clone was counted a few times. The chain joins TRBV6-5 to TRBJ1-6, with 7 bases matching TRBD1. Trimming took 5 bases from V and 8 from J; bases not matched to a gene: 6. The CDR3 contains 14 residues. The germline V gene has CDR1 MNHEY and CDR2 SVGAGI. The CDR3 coding sequence is TGTGCCAGCAGTCTCCGGGACAGCCATTCACCCCTCCACTTT. It specifies CASSLRDSHSPLHF.

This clone was picked up a small number of times. The CDR3 DNA is TGTGCCAGCAGCCAAGTCGGCAGGAGGGGAACGGTTACGCAGTATTTT. Residues: CASSQVGRRGTVTQYF. This rearrangement joins TRBV21-1 to TRBJ2-3; the DNA was not compared with TRBD2, the D call given in the table. TRBV21-1 is flagged as a pseudogene. The CDR3 extends over 16 amino acids.

The chain has TRBV4-1 and TRBJ2-3; 7 bases agree with TRBD1. Trimming removed 0 bases from V and 0 bases from J; junction bases left unmatched: 3. The CDR3 sequence is 16 residues long. From germline, CDR1 is MGHRA and CDR2 YSYEKL. This CDR3 reads CASSQDLTGSTDTQYF. The CDR3 DNA reads TGCGCCAGCAGCCAAGATCTGACAGGGAGCACAGATACGCAGTATTTT.

V usage is TRBV9 and J usage is TRBJ2-1, with D possibly TRBD2 on 5 matching bases. Trimming removed 4 bases from V and 9 bases from J, with 23 bases in between. The CDR3 runs to 16 residues. CDR1 is SGDLS, CDR2 YYNGEE, per germline. The CDR3 reads CASSLATAGSRGEQFF. In nucleotides, the CDR3 is TGTGCCAGCAGCTTGGCCACCGCGGGCTCTCGGGGTGAGCAGTTCTTC.